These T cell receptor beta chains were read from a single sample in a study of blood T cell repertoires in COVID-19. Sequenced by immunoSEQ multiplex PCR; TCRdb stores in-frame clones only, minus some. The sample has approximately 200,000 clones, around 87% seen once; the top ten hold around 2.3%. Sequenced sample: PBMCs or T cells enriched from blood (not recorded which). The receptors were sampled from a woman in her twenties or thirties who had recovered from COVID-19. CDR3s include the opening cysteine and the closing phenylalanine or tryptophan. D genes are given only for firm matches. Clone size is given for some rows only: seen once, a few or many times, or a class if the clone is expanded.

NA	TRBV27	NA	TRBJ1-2	TGTGCCAGCAGTTTAGCCGGGAATGGCTACACCTTC	CASSLAGNGYTF
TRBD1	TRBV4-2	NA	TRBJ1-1	TGTGCCAGCAGCCAAACAGGGGGCTATGATAGCACTGAAGCTTTCTTT	CASSQTGGYDSTEAFF
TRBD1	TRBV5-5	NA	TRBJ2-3	TGTGCCAGCCACCTACAGGGGGCGCGGAGAGATACGCAGTATTTT	CASHLQGARRDTQYF
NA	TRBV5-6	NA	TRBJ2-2	TGTGCCAGCAGCCTTTACGGGGGATCGGCCGGGGAGCTGTTTTTT	CASSLYGGSAGELFF
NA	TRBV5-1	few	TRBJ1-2	TGCGCCAGCAGCCCCTTCGACAGGAGCACTAACTATGGCTACACCTTC	CASSPFDRSTNYGYTF
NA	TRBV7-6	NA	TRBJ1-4	TGTGCCAGCAGCTTATTCTCGGGAGTTAATGAAAAACTGTTTTTT	CASSLFSGVNEKLFF
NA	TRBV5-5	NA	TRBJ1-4	TGTGCCAGCAGCTTGGGCGGCAGGGGTAGCGAAAAACTGTTTTTT	CASSLGGRGSEKLFF
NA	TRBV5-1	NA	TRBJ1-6	TGCGCCAGCAATCCACAGGGAGGGAATTCACCCCTCCACTTT	CASNPQGGNSPLHF
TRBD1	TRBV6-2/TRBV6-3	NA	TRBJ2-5	TGTGCCAGCAGCGTTGGACAGGGTGAGGGAGAGACCCAGTACTTC	CASSVGQGEGETQYF
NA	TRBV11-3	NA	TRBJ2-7	TGTGCCAGCAGCCGAAGGAGGGGCGGAGTCTCCTACGAGCAGTACTTC	CASSRRRGGVSYEQYF
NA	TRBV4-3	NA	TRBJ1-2	TGCGCCAGCAGCCCCGAAGATCGGGGGGACTATGGCTACACCTTC	CASSPEDRGDYGYTF
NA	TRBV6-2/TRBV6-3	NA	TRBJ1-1	TGTGCCAGCAGTTCTCTCGGCGGGGGGAACACTGAAGCTTTCTTT	CASSSLGGGNTEAFF
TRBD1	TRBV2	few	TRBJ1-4	TGTGCCAGCAGAGCCGGGACAGGGGGGGAAAAACTGTTTTTT	CASRAGTGGEKLFF
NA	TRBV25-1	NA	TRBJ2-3	TGTGCCAGCAGTCCCCACGAGAGTACGCAGTATTTT	CASSPHESTQYF
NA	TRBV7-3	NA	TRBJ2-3	TGTGCCAGCAGCCCAGGAGGCACGTTTTTGGATACGCAGTATTTT	CASSPGGTFLDTQYF
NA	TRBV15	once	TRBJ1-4	TGTGCCACCAGCAGAGATTGGGCAGGGGCCGGAAAACTGTTTTTT	CATSRDWAGAGKLFF
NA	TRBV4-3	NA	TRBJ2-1	TGCGCCAGCAGCCATACTAAAAGGGGGGGGTCTGATGAGCAGTTCTTC	CASSHTKRGGSDEQFF
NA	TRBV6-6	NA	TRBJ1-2	TGTGCCAGCAGTTCGACAGGTCAGCAGCATGGCTACACCTTC	CASSSTGQQHGYTF
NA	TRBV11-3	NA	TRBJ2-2	TGTGCCAGCAGCCTAGGAGTATGGGGGGAGCTGTTTTTT	CASSLGVWGELFF
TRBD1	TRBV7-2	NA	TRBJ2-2	TGTGCCAGCAGCTTAGACCACGGGACAGGGGGCAGGGAGCTGTTTTTT	CASSLDHGTGGRELFF
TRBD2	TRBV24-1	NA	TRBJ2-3	TGTGCCACCAGTGCCAGCGGGAGTAGTACGCAGTATTTT	CATSASGSSTQYF
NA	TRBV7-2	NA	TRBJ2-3	TGTGCCAGCAGCTTAGAACGGTACACAGATACGCAGTATTTT	CASSLERYTDTQYF
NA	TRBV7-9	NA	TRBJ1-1	TGTGCCAGCAGCGTCTCAGGGAGGGCGGCCACTGAAGCTTTCTTT	CASSVSGRAATEAFF
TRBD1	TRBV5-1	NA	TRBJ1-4	TGCGCCAGCAGCCCAGGGGGCTCGGATGAAAAACTGTTTTTT	CASSPGGSDEKLFF
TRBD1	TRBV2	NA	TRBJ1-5	TGTGCCAGCACTGGACAGGGGCGGAATCAGCCCCAGCATTTT	CASTGQGRNQPQHF
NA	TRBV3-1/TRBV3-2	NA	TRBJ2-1	TGTGCCAGCAGCTCACGACTAGGAGGGGCTGGCAATGAGCAGTTCTTC	CASSSRLGGAGNEQFF
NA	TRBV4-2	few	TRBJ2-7	TGTGCCAGCAGCCAATCCGACAGAACGTCCTACGAGCAGTACTTC	CASSQSDRTSYEQYF
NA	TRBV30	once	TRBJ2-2	TGTGCCTCTCCGATGGGAGTAGCCAACGCCGGGGAGCTGTTTTTT	CASPMGVANAGELFF
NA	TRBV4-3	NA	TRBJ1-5	TGCGCCAGCAGCTACGAGTATACAGACACTCAGCCCCAGCATTTT	CASSYEYTDTQPQHF
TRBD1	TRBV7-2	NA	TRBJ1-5	TGTGCCAGCAGCTTATTGGGGACAGGGGATCAGCCCCAGCATTTT	CASSLLGTGDQPQHF
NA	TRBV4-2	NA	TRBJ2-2	TGTGCCAGCAGCCAAGCTGGACAGTTAACCACCGGGGAGCTGTTTTTT	CASSQAGQLTTGELFF
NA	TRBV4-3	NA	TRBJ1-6	TGCGCCAGCAGCCAAGATCCGGATTCACCCCTCCACTTT	CASSQDPDSPLHF
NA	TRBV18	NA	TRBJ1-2	TGTGCCAGCTCCCCCCTGGGGCAGAGTTATGGCTACACCTTC	CASSPLGQSYGYTF
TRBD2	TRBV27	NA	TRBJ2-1	TGTGCCAGCAGTTTATCCTTAGCGGGAGTCTCGAATGAGCAGTTCTTC	CASSLSLAGVSNEQFF
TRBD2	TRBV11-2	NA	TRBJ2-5	TGTGCCAGCAGCTTAGAGCCTAGCGGGAGCTTGTTTGTGGAGACCCAGTACTTC	CASSLEPSGSLFVETQYF
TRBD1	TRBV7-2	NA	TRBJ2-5	TGTGCCAGCAGCTTAGCCCAGGGGGCGAGGGAGACCCAGTACTTC	CASSLAQGARETQYF
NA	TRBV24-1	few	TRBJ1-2	TGTGCCACCAGTGATTTAGGTGGACAGACTAACTATGGCTACACCTTC	CATSDLGGQTNYGYTF
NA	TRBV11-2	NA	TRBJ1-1	TGTGCCAGCAGCCAGATATCGAACACTGAAGCTTTCTTT	CASSQISNTEAFF
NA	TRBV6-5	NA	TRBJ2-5	TGTGCCAGCAGTTCTATGGACAGACAAGAGACCCAGTACTTC	CASSSMDRQETQYF
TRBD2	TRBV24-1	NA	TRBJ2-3	TGTGCCACCAGTGATCACTCTAGCGGGATTAGCACAGATACGCAGTATTTT	CATSDHSSGISTDTQYF
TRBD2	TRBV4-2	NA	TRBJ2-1	TGTGCCAGCAGCGAAGAGGGCTGGGGCGGGAGATCCGATGAGCAGTTCTTC	CASSEEGWGGRSDEQFF
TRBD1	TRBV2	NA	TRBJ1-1	TGTGCCAGCAGGATCACAGGGGTCGACACTGAAGCTTTCTTT	CASRITGVDTEAFF
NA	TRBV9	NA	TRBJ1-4	TGTGCCAGCAGCGAATCCACAGCTAATGAAAAACTGTTTTTT	CASSESTANEKLFF
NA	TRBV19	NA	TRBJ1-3	TGTGCCAGTAGTCCCAGGGCTGGAAACACCATATATTTT	CASSPRAGNTIYF
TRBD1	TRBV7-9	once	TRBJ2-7	TGTGCCAGCAGCTTAGTGGGACAGGGCTACGAGCAGTACTTC	CASSLVGQGYEQYF
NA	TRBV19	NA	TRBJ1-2	TGTGCCAGTAATAAACCGGGACATGGCTATGGCTACACTTTC	CASNKPGHGYGYTF
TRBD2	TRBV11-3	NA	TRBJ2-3	TGTGCCAGCAGCTTAGAGGCTAGCGGGGGGGCCAAAGATACGCAGTATTTT	CASSLEASGGAKDTQYF
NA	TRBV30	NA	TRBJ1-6	TGTGCCTGGAGTGCGGGAAGGGCTTTTGGTTCACCCCTCCACTTT	CAWSAGRAFGSPLHF
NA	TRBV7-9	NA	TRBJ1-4	TGTGCCAGCAGCGCGGGACCAAGCGGGGAAAAACTGTTTTTT	CASSAGPSGEKLFF
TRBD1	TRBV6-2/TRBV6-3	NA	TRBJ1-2	TGTGCCAGCAGTATCCGGGACAGGGTGAACTATGGCTACACCTTC	CASSIRDRVNYGYTF
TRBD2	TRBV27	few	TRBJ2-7	TGTGCCAGCAGTGCCCTACTAGCGGGGAACCTCTACGAGCAGTACTTC	CASSALLAGNLYEQYF
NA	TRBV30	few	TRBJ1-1	TGTGCCTGGAGTGTACCAGGGGCGAGTAAAGCTTTCTTT	CAWSVPGASKAFF
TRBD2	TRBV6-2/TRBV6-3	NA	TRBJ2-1	TGTGCCAGCAGTTACGGGGGGGGGACTAGCGCCAATGAGCAGTTCTTC	CASSYGGGTSANEQFF
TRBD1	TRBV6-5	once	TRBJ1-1	TGTGCCAGCAGAAACTTAGGACAGGGAGGGACTGAAGCTTTCTTT	CASRNLGQGGTEAFF
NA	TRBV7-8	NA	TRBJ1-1	TGTGCCAGCAGCTTAGCTCCCGGTTACACTGAAGCTTTCTTT	CASSLAPGYTEAFF